Below, one T cell receptor (beta chain) is given with its context. As yet, its antigen is unknown. V dropped 4 bases and J dropped 2 bases, with 7 bases sitting between them. The CDR3 sequence is 14 residues long. From germline, CDR1 is SGDLS and CDR2 YYNGEE. A second 7 to 11 cycle PCR used barcoded and J-beta primers. Through a template-switch adaptor with 12 random nucleotides, each cDNA molecule received a tag. In TCRdb, the 5' RACE reads were re-called with MiXCR into one record per CDR3 protein. The sample consists of roughly 650,000 distinct CDR3 sequences, roughly 32% of them appearing once. This specimen comes from a study of blood T cells in healthy people across ages. Findings and limits, study-wide: The fall in TCR beta diversity per million T cells was roughly linear with age.

This sequence originates from a woman aged 80 or over in good health. V is TRBV9 and J is TRBJ2-6, with no clear D. Sequenced: blood. CDR3 bases: TGTGCCAGCAGCCAAGACCCTGGGGCCAACGTCCTGACTTTC. It yields the protein CASSQDPGANVLTF.